The 22 T cell receptor beta chains below all came from one sample that was sequenced in a study of CD8+ T cells in alopecia areata. RNA, once extracted, was reverse transcribed into cDNA for use as the sequencing template. This table comes from immunoSEQ multiplex PCR, and its TCRdb copy is limited to in-frame clones, with some not included. The repertoire holds 200,000 to 250,000 clones, with 64% as singletons. Treatment indicated: oral pan-JAK inhibitor, 5-10 mg twice daily. The starting material was CD4+ T cells sorted from blood, obtained at week 4, from a patient treated with tofacitinib. These receptors came from a human donor with alopecia areata.

The chain joins TRBV20-1 to TRBJ1-1, with a possible D match to TRBD1 (5 bases). V lost 6 bases to trimming and J lost 10 bases, with 12 bases between them. The length of the CDR3 is 10 residues. Per germline, CDR1 DFQATT and CDR2 SNEGSKA (reference sequence). CDR3 sequence reads: CSADLGTAFF. The CDR3 DNA reads TGCAGTGCCGACCTCGGGACAGCTTTCTTT.

The chain joins TRBV6-1 to TRBJ2-7; TRBD2 matches 9 bases. The CDR3 runs 15 residues. V shed 6 bases, J shed 2 bases, and the junction held 8 bases outside the gene matches. Germline V CDR1 and CDR2: MNHNS, SASEGT. The CDR3 loop reads CASRTLAGGTYEQYF. CDR3 coding DNA: TGTGCCAGCAGGACACTAGCGGGTGGAACCTACGAGCAGTACTTC.

This clone appeared once. The chain recombines TRBV7-2 with TRBJ2-3; 9 nucleotides align to TRBD2. The germline CDR1 and CDR2 sequences are SGHTA and FQGNSA. Losses at the gene ends were 5 bases for V and 2 bases for J; bases not matched to a gene: 5. The CDR3 runs to 15 residues. CDR3 in DNA: TGTGCCAGCAGCGTAAGCGGGGGGAACACAGATACGCAGTATTTT. This codes for CASSVSGGNTDTQYF.

This clone has a handful of counts. The chain carries TRBV7-2 and TRBJ2-3, with a possible D match to TRBD1 (6 bases). V lost 5 bases to trimming and J lost 5 bases, with 20 bases between them. The CDR3 is made up of 16 amino acids. Germline V lookup: CDR1 SGHTA, CDR2 FQGNSA. The CDR3, as DNA: TGTGCCAGCAGCACCCAGACAGGAGAAGGTGGAGATACGCAGTATTTT. It encodes CASSTQTGEGGDTQYF.

This sequence joins TRBV6-5 and TRBJ2-5; the match to TRBD1 covers 7 bases. Germline values: CDR1 MNHEY, CDR2 SVGAGI. The trim removed 5 bases at V and 5 bases at J, leaving 8 bases unmatched. CDR3 size: 14 residues. In nucleotides, the CDR3 is TGTGCCAGCAGTCACCGGGACAGAAGGGAGACCCAGTACTTC. Its protein product is CASSHRDRRETQYF.

The chain couples TRBV29-1 to TRBJ1-2; 8 positions agree with TRBD1. V lost 6 bases, J lost 8 bases, and 8 bases stayed unmatched. CDR1 and CDR2 from the germline V gene are SQVTM and ANQGSEA. This CDR3 region has 12 residues. The CDR3 region is CSVNTGGLGYTF. CDR3 sequence (DNA): TGCAGCGTGAATACAGGGGGGTTGGGCTACACCTTC.

The V gene is TRBV29-1, the J gene TRBJ2-1; weak D call: TRBD1 (6 bases). V gave up 6 bases and J gave up 5 bases, with 11 bases separating them. Germline V gene sequence: CDR1 SQVTM, CDR2 ANQGSEA. The CDR3 loop spans 12 amino acids. The CDR3 reads CSVPGQHNEQFF. DNA of the CDR3: TGCAGCGTCCCAGGACAGCACAATGAGCAGTTCTTC.

This clone was counted between two and nine times. The V call is TRBV4-3, the J call TRBJ2-5, with TRBD2 matching over 8 bases. Germline V gene sequence: CDR1 LGHNA, CDR2 YSLEER. V was clipped by 1 base and J by 5 bases; unmatched bases: 12. This CDR3 comprises 17 residues. In nucleotides, the CDR3 is TGCGCCAGCAGCCAAGGGTTGTTGAGGACTAGCTCGGAGACCCAGTACTTC. Its protein is CASSQGLLRTSSETQYF.

The chain joins TRBV7-2 to TRBJ2-7; 8 bases are a match to TRBD2. Germline V lookup: CDR1 SGHTA, CDR2 FQGNSA. CDR3 size: 16 residues. V lost 5 bases to trimming and J lost 2 bases; unmatched junction nucleotides: 11. The CDR3 nucleotides are TGTGCCAGCAGCAAAGCGGGCGGGGGGAGCCCCTACGAGCAGTACTTC. Translating it yields CASSKAGGGSPYEQYF.

The chain couples TRBV5-1 to TRBJ2-3; 7 positions match TRBD2. Germline V gene sequence: CDR1 SGHRS, CDR2 YFSETQ. V lost 4 bases and J lost 3; bases outside the gene matches: 2. The CDR3 spans 13 residues. The CDR3, as DNA: TGCGCCAGCAGCACACTAGCGACAGATACGCAGTATTTT. Its translation is CASSTLATDTQYF.

The V gene is TRBV7-9, the J gene TRBJ2-3; possibly TRBD1 for D (5 bases). CDR3 length: 12 amino acids. Per germline, CDR1 SEHNR and CDR2 FQNEAQ (reference sequence). V dropped 4 bases and J dropped 9 bases, with 11 bases sitting between them. CDR3 sequence: CASSWPQGTQYF. The CDR3 DNA sequence: TGTGCCAGCAGCTGGCCCCAGGGAACGCAGTATTTT.

This clone showed up just a few times. V gene TRBV19 combines with J gene TRBJ1-5; a weak D match, TRBD1 (5 bases). Germline CDR1 and CDR2: LNHDA and SQIVND (reference sequence). The CDR3 consists of 15 residues. Between the trimmed V and J ends, which lost 5 bases and 4 bases, there was a span of 15 bases. The CDR3 DNA sequence: TGTGCCAGTAGTTTTACCGACAGAAGGAATCAGCCCCAGCATTTT. It encodes CASSFTDRRNQPQHF.

This sequence joins TRBV29-1 and TRBJ2-7; D gene unclear. The CDR3 has 11 amino acids. In germline, CDR1 is SQVTM, CDR2 ANQGSEA. Trimming shortened V by 4 bases and J by 3 bases, and 7 bases separated the two germline ends. In DNA form, the CDR3 reads TGCAGCGTTGTCTCCTTCTACGAGCAGTACTTC. Translation gives CSVVSFYEQYF.

This clone was found a few times. The CDR3 loop reads CASSPREAGTGELFF. CDR3 coding DNA: TGTGCCAGCAGCCCCCGGGAGGCCGGGACCGGGGAGCTGTTTTTT. This rearrangement joins TRBV9 to TRBJ2-2, with 7 bases matching TRBD2. CDR3 length equals 15 residues. Germline trimming cut 4 bases from V and 5 bases from J; bases unmatched to any gene: 8. Germline-derived CDR1 and CDR2 are SGDLS and YYNGEE.

This chain connects TRBV18 to TRBJ2-3; the match to TRBD2 covers 7 bases. V lost 1 base and J lost 5; bases outside the gene matches: 9. CDR1 and CDR2 from the germline V gene are KGHSH and LQKENI. This CDR3 has 16 amino acids. The chain's CDR3 is CASSPQAGSTQDTQYF. The DNA of the CDR3 is TGTGCCAGCTCACCACAAGCGGGGAGCACGCAAGATACGCAGTATTTT.

The sample holds one count of this clone. The rearrangement joins TRBV7-2 to TRBJ1-1; no clear D gene. CDR3 length: 11 amino acids. Per germline, CDR1 SGHTA and CDR2 FQGNSA. V lost 2 bases and J lost 7, with 5 bases in between. The chain's CDR3 is CASSLYLEAFF. In DNA form, the CDR3 reads TGTGCCAGCAGCTTATACCTTGAAGCTTTCTTT. The variable domain in full, completed from reference TRBV7-2 and TRBJ1-1, reads GAGVSQSPSNKVTEKGKDVELRCDPISGHTALYWYRQSLGQGLEFLIYFQGNSAPDKSGLPSDRFSAERTGGSVSTLTIQRTQQEDSAVYLCASSLYLEAFFGQGTRLTVV.

This clone was observed a few times. A junction boundary mismatches the germline segment, possibly from a read error. CDR3 bases: TGTGCCAGCAGCTTAGGCAGGGTGAGCTCCAACGAGCAGTACTTC. It specifies CASSLGRVSSNEQYF. The J gene is TRBJ2-7, the V gene TRBV7-2, with D perhaps matching TRBD1 (5 bases). CDR1 SGHTA and CDR2 FQGNSA come from the germline V gene. The CDR3 runs to 15 residues.

The chain carries TRBV27 and TRBJ1-1; D is unclear. Trimming removed 2 bases from V and 3 bases from J, with 7 bases in between. Germline V lookup: CDR1 MNHEY, CDR2 SMNVEV (reference sequence). CDR3 length: 13 amino acids. CDR3 nucleotides: TGTGCCAGCAGTTTAAACCCCCACACTGAAGCTTTCTTT. It is translated as CASSLNPHTEAFF.

The V call is TRBV27, the J call TRBJ2-3, with D possibly being TRBD1 (5 bases). V was clipped by 6 bases and J by 2 bases, with 9 bases between them. CDR1 is MNHEY and CDR2 is SMNVEV in the germline V gene (reference sequence). The CDR3 length is 13 residues. CDR3 loop: CASRETVTDTQYF. CDR3 bases: TGTGCCAGCAGAGAGACAGTCACAGATACGCAGTATTTT.

CDR3 in DNA: TGTGCCAGCAGTTTAACAGAGTACTATGGCTACACCTTC. It encodes CASSLTEYYGYTF. V gene TRBV7-2 combines with J gene TRBJ1-2; no clear D gene. In germline, CDR1 is SGHTA, CDR2 FQGNSA. This CDR3 contains 13 residues. Deletions cut 6 bases from V and 3 bases from J, with 11 bases between.

J is TRBJ2-1 and V is TRBV4-1; 15 bases align to TRBD2. Germline trimming cut 3 bases from V and 7 bases from J; bases unmatched to any gene: 10. Per the germline V gene, CDR1 is MGHRA and CDR2 is YSYEKL. The CDR3 length is 18 residues. CDR3 nucleotides: TGCGCCAGCAGCCATGGACTAGCGGGGGGGCCTTCGAGGAATGAGCAGTTCTTC. Protein: CASSHGLAGGPSRNEQFF.

The chain uses TRBV20-1 and TRBJ1-1; D uncertain. The CDR3 contains 11 residues. Germline CDR1 is DFQATT and CDR2 is SNEGSKA (reference sequence). The V and J ends lost 6 bases and 7 bases respectively, with 12 bases between them. CDR3 amino acids: CSAPLSLEAFF. For the CDR3, the DNA is TGCAGTGCCCCTCTATCTCTTGAAGCTTTCTTT.